The sequence of this T cell receptor beta chain was determined in a study of blood T cell repertoires in COVID-19. Across the whole study: Collection of acute and convalescent COVID-19 samples took place in the United States, Italy and Spain. PBMCs, B-cell-depleted T cells, or T cells provided the cDNA or gDNA that made up the material.

Methods used by the authors: Reference gene primer amplification gave estimated nucleated cell counts. Measured with immunoSEQ multiplex PCR; TCRdb has only the in-frame clones, and not every one. Clone size and V and J calls were adopted from that table, with D and trimming inferred from the DNA. This table holds roughly 130,000 clones, about four fifths found once. This CDR3 has 16 residues. Germline V gene lookup returns CDR1 LNHDA and CDR2 SQIVND (reference sequence). J lost 5 bases, V lost 3 bases, and 6 bases had no gene match. The TCR originated in a woman of 80 years or more with acute or convalescent COVID-19. Sequenced input: peripheral blood. V gene TRBV19 combines with J gene TRBJ2-7, with 14 positions matching TRBD2. As DNA, the CDR3 is TGTGCCAGTAGTATCGACGGGACTAGCGGGGGCAACGAGCAGTACTTC. Translated: CASSIDGTSGGNEQYF.